These 17 T cell receptor beta chains were all obtained from the same sample, sequenced in a study of blood T cell repertoires in COVID-19. The table came from immunoSEQ multiplex PCR; TCRdb's copy has only in-frame clones and leaves some out. The sample lists 75,000 to 95,000 clones; roughly 72% were seen once. The sample consisted of peripheral blood. Every receptor here comes from a woman aged 55-69 years in a cohort sampled during active or convalescent COVID-19.

There are a few counts of this clone. This chain links TRBV6-5 with TRBJ2-3; 9 bases map to TRBD1. The CDR3 runs 13 residues. The germline V gene has CDR1 MNHEY and CDR2 SVGAGI. With V trimmed by 5 bases and J by 9 bases, 6 bases remained unmatched. CDR3 bases: TGTGCCAGCAGTAGGGACAGGGCCGGCACGCAGTATTTT. Translating gives CASSRDRAGTQYF.

The V and J genes are TRBV2 and TRBJ1-2, with TRBD1 matching 9 bases. The trim removed 5 bases at V and 12 bases at J, leaving 10 bases unmatched. The germline V gene has CDR1 SNHLY and CDR2 FYNNEI. This CDR3 is built from 13 residues. The CDR3 bases are TGTGCCAGCAGTTCGGACAGGGGAGAGTTTCACACCTTC. It encodes CASSSDRGEFHTF.

This clone was picked up a small number of times. The V gene is TRBV4-1, the J gene TRBJ2-1, with unresolved D. CDR1 MGHRA and CDR2 YSYEKL come from the germline V gene. This CDR3 region has 16 residues. V lost 4 bases and J 0 bases, leaving 13 bases between the germline ends. CDR3 residues: CASSPVDSSSYNEQFF. DNA of the CDR3: TGCGCCAGCAGCCCGGTCGACTCGAGCTCCTACAATGAGCAGTTCTTC.

In DNA form, the CDR3 reads TGTGCCAGCACTGTGAACACTGAAGCTTTCTTT. Translation: CASTVNTEAFF. The chain is built from TRBV5-4 and TRBJ1-1; D is unresolved. The germline V and J ends were trimmed by 6 bases and 0 bases, with 3 bases remaining between them. Germline CDR1 is SGHNT and CDR2 is YYREEE (reference sequence). This CDR3 is built from 11 residues.

This clone was recorded many times. V usage is TRBV5-1 and J usage is TRBJ2-2; 9 nucleotides match TRBD1. Germline lookup yields CDR1 SGHRS and CDR2 YFSETQ. CDR3 size: 15 residues. V lost 5 bases to trimming and J lost 7 bases; unmatched junction nucleotides: 9. CDR3 residues: CASSNGQGSGGELFF. CDR3 DNA sequence: TGCGCCAGCAGTAATGGACAGGGGAGTGGCGGGGAGCTGTTTTTT.

This chain uses TRBV9 with TRBJ1-1; maybe TRBD1 (5 bases). Germline V lookup: CDR1 SGDLS, CDR2 YYNGEE. V lost 3 bases and J 0 bases, leaving 18 bases between the germline ends. This CDR3 comprises 17 residues. The CDR3, as DNA: TGTGCCAGCAGCGCCCGACAGTCTCCATTCATGAACACTGAAGCTTTCTTT. Encoded protein: CASSARQSPFMNTEAFF. Full variable domain (outside the CDR3, taken from reference TRBV9 and TRBJ1-1): DSGVTQTPKHLITATGQRVTLRCSPRSGDLSVYWYQQSLDQGLQFLIQYYNGEERAKGNILERFSAQQFPDLHSELNLSSLELGDSALYFCASSARQSPFMNTEAFFGQGTRLTVV.

The rearrangement links TRBV28 to TRBJ2-7; TRBD1 is a possible D gene (6 bases). This CDR3 comprises 12 residues. The V and J ends lost 7 bases and 3 bases respectively, with 10 bases between them. CDR1 MDHEN and CDR2 SYDVKM come from the germline V gene. CDR3 sequence: CASTGVVYEQYF. The DNA of the CDR3 is TGTGCCAGCACAGGGGTAGTCTACGAGCAGTACTTC.

The chain is built from TRBV18 and TRBJ1-6; possible D gene TRBD1, 5 bases. The CDR3 length is 16 residues. Germline V CDR1 and CDR2: KGHSH, LQKENI. With 4 bases removed from V and 0 bases from J, the gap between germline ends came to 10 bases. As DNA, the CDR3 is TGTGCCAGCTCACTTACAGGCCGCTCCTATAATTCACCCCTCCACTTT. Its translation is CASSLTGRSYNSPLHF.

The chain uses TRBV7-9 and TRBJ2-5; 12 nucleotides match TRBD2. Germline CDR1 is SEHNR and CDR2 is FQNEAQ (reference sequence). This CDR3 has 18 residues. V trimming: 1 base; J trimming: 2 bases; junction bases outside the gene matches: 8. The CDR3 nucleotides read TGTGCCAGCAGCTTAGAGGCTCGGCTAGCGGGGGGGCAAGAGACCCAGTACTTC. Translating it yields CASSLEARLAGGQETQYF.

The count of this clone is one. The rearrangement links TRBV7-3 to TRBJ1-1, with 7 bases fitting TRBD1. V lost 4 bases to trimming and J lost 0 bases; unmatched junction nucleotides: 8. Germline CDR1 is SGHTA and CDR2 is FQGTGA. This CDR3 is built from 16 residues. The CDR3: CASSSQGVLMNTEAFF. The CDR3, as DNA: TGTGCCAGCAGCTCCCAGGGGGTCCTGATGAACACTGAAGCTTTCTTT.

This clone was observed a few times. The chain combines TRBV19 with TRBJ2-3; D gene ambiguous. CDR3 length: 14 residues. Germline values: CDR1 LNHDA, CDR2 SQIVND (reference sequence). The ends were cut back, 6 bases at V and 0 bases at J, with 10 bases in the middle. The CDR3 DNA reads TGTGCCAGTAGGGAACTACTTAGCACAGATACGCAGTATTTT. This sequence encodes CASRELLSTDTQYF.

This rearrangement joins TRBV5-5 to TRBJ2-1, with 12 bases aligning to TRBD2. CDR1 and CDR2 (germline): SGHKS, YYEKEE (reference sequence). CDR3 length: 16 residues. J gave up 5 bases and V 1 base, and 4 bases lay outside the gene matches. As DNA, the CDR3 is TGTGCCAGCAGCTTGCCTAGCGGGGGGGCAGACAATGAGCAGTTCTTC. It encodes CASSLPSGGADNEQFF.

In its sample, this clone was seen a few times. The chain has TRBV7-9 and TRBJ1-5; D unclear. V lost 6 bases, J lost 7 bases, and 10 bases lay in between. Germline V gene sequence: CDR1 SEHNR, CDR2 FQNEAQ (reference sequence). This CDR3 is built from 12 residues. The CDR3 reads CASRPAGQPQHF. The DNA for the CDR3 is TGTGCCAGCAGGCCTGCCGGGCAGCCCCAGCATTTT. The variable domain in full, completed from reference TRBV7-9 and TRBJ1-5, reads DTGVSQNPRHKITKRGQNVTFRCDPISEHNRLYWYRQTLGQGPEFLTYFQNEAQLEKSRLLSDRFSAERPKGSFSTLEIQRTEQGDSAMYLCASRPAGQPQHFGDGTRLSIL.

The chain couples TRBV7-6 to TRBJ2-6, with 10 bases lining up with TRBD1. The V gene end was trimmed by 5 bases and the J gene end by 3 bases; junction bases not matched to a gene: 10. The CDR3 sequence is 18 residues long. Germline V gene sequence: CDR1 SGHVS, CDR2 FNYEAQ. The CDR3 reads CASSPGDRGGGGANVLTF. DNA for the CDR3: TGTGCCAGCAGCCCCGGGGACAGGGGAGGTGGTGGGGCCAACGTCCTGACTTTC.

CDR3 amino acids: CASSEDRQETDTQYF. The CDR3 DNA sequence: TGTGCCAGCAGTGAGGACAGACAAGAGACAGATACGCAGTATTTT. This chain joins TRBV2 and TRBJ2-3; possible D gene TRBD1, 6 bases. CDR1 is SNHLY and CDR2 is FYNNEI in the germline V gene. The CDR3 totals 15 residues. V was trimmed by 3 bases and J by 3 bases, leaving 13 bases between them.

V usage is TRBV7-2 and J usage is TRBJ2-1; no clear D gene. From germline, CDR1 is SGHTA and CDR2 FQGNSA. The CDR3 runs to 15 residues. Trimming pared 4 bases from V and 6 bases from J, leaving 16 bases between. CDR3 in amino acids: CASSSLMARSNEQFF. CDR3 DNA sequence: TGTGCCAGCAGCTCCTTGATGGCGCGGTCCAATGAGCAGTTCTTC.

V and J are TRBV15 and TRBJ2-7; D is perhaps TRBD1 (7 bases). The ends were cut back, 2 bases at V and 7 bases at J, with 15 bases in the middle. Per germline, CDR1 LNHNV and CDR2 YYDKDF (reference sequence). This CDR3 comprises 14 residues. CDR3 sequence: CATSRLQGRSEQYF. Written as DNA, the CDR3 is TGTGCCACCAGCAGATTACAGGGGAGGTCTGAGCAGTACTTC.